A single sample gave rise to the 11 T cell receptor beta chains below, sequenced in a study of T cell responses to AZD1222 COVID-19 vaccine. Clones were sequenced by immunoSEQ multiplex PCR, and TCRdb holds only the in-frame ones, with some missing. The sample lists 140,000 to 150,000 clones; roughly 93% were seen once. The sequences come from peripheral blood, collected on day 0 of AZD1222 vaccination. The receptor set was obtained from an adult in good health.

This chain joins TRBV25-1 and TRBJ2-7; possibly TRBD1 for D (6 bases). Trimming took 1 base from V and 0 from J, leaving 10 bases between them. Looked up from germline, CDR1 is MGHDK and CDR2 is SYGVNS. This CDR3 is 15 amino acids long. Written as DNA, the CDR3 is TGTGCCAGCAGTGAATCGGCCAGGGGCTCCTACGAGCAGTACTTC. It yields the protein CASSESARGSYEQYF.

This chain uses TRBV28 with TRBJ1-2, with 9 nucleotides matching TRBD1. V gave up 3 bases and J gave up 2 bases; unmatched junction bases: 10. This CDR3 is built from 17 residues. CDR1 and CDR2 (germline): MDHEN, SYDVKM. DNA for the CDR3: TGTGCCAGCAGTTTCCACACGGGACAGGGAGCCAACTATGGCTACACCTTC. It is translated as CASSFHTGQGANYGYTF.

CDR3 DNA: TGTGCCAGTACTCCACTTCTAAACTATGGCTACACCTTC. Its protein product is CASTPLLNYGYTF. The V and J genes are TRBV19 and TRBJ1-2; D unclear. CDR3 length: 13 amino acids. The ends were cut back, 7 bases at V and 2 bases at J, with 11 bases in the middle. Per the germline V gene, CDR1 is LNHDA and CDR2 is SQIVND (reference sequence). Full variable domain (outside the CDR3, taken from reference TRBV19 and TRBJ1-2): DGGITQSPKYLFRKEGQNVTLSCEQNLNHDAMYWYRQDPGQGLRLIYYSQIVNDFQKGDIAEGYSVSREKKESFPLTVTSAQKNPTAFYLCASTPLLNYGYTFGSGTRLTVV.

This chain's CDR3 is CASSVGNGLYGYTF. Here the CDR3 DNA reads TGTGCCAGCAGCGTAGGAAATGGACTTTATGGCTACACCTTC. V gene TRBV9 combines with J gene TRBJ1-2; no firm D call. The germline V gene has CDR1 SGDLS and CDR2 YYNGEE. Trimming left V 0 bases short and J 5 bases short, with 11 bases between. The CDR3 is 14 residues long.

This clone came up once. CDR3 bases: TGTGCCAGCAGCTTTCGCCGGGATAGCGGGATTGTTGAGCAGTTCTTC. Its protein product is CASSFRRDSGIVEQFF. The rearrangement uses TRBV11-2 and TRBJ2-1; TRBD2 aligns across 8 bases. The CDR3 has 16 amino acids. Germline trimming cut 3 bases from V and 9 bases from J; bases unmatched to any gene: 13. Per the germline V gene, CDR1 is SGHAT and CDR2 is FQNNGV.

The J gene is TRBJ1-2, the V gene TRBV7-9, with D unresolved. The CDR3 sequence is 16 residues long. Germline V gene data show CDR1 as SEHNR and CDR2 as FQNEAQ (reference sequence). Trimming stripped 2 bases from V and 4 bases from J, with 17 bases between. The CDR3 nucleotides are TGTGCCAGCAGCTTACGACAAACAGAATTTCTCTATGGCTACACCTTC. Protein sequence: CASSLRQTEFLYGYTF.

This clone was seen a handful of times. V and J are TRBV12-5 and TRBJ1-1, with TRBD1 as a possible D gene (5 bases). Trimming pared 6 bases from V and 1 base from J, leaving 15 bases between. The CDR3 has 15 residues. From germline, CDR1 is LGHNT and CDR2 FRNRAP. For the CDR3, the DNA is TGTGCTAGTGGCCAGGGTTTTAGGAGGAACACTGAAGCTTTCTTT. Translated: CASGQGFRRNTEAFF.

The rearrangement links TRBV19 to TRBJ1-1; 8 bases are a match to TRBD1. The V gene's germline CDR1 is LNHDA and CDR2 SQIVND (reference sequence). The CDR3 is 14 amino acids. Trimming removed 3 bases from V and 4 bases from J; junction bases left unmatched: 4. The CDR3, as DNA: TGTGCCAGTAGTATGGACAGGGTTCGCACTGAAGCTTTCTTT. This encodes CASSMDRVRTEAFF.

The chain is built from TRBV5-1 and TRBJ2-1, with D tentatively TRBD1 or TRBD2 (5 bases each). Germline-derived CDR1 and CDR2 are SGHRS and YFSETQ. V lost 4 bases and J 10 bases, leaving 18 bases between the germline ends. CDR3 length equals 14 residues. CDR3 coding DNA: TGCGCCAGCAGCCTTGGAATGACCGGGACGGAGCAGTTCTTC. It codes for CASSLGMTGTEQFF.

The gene calls are TRBV5-1 and TRBJ2-1; tentative D call: TRBD2 (5 bases). The CDR3 extends over 14 amino acids. Trimming took off 5 bases at V and 10 bases at J, with 19 bases between the two ends. CDR1 is SGHRS, CDR2 YFSETQ, per germline. The CDR3: CASRDDGGLLEQFF. In DNA, the CDR3 is TGCGCCAGCAGGGACGACGGAGGTTTACTAGAGCAGTTCTTC.

The V and J genes are TRBV19 and TRBJ2-1; D is unclear. The CDR3 is 15 amino acids. V shed 3 bases and J shed 0 bases, with 9 bases lying between them. Germline assignment: CDR1 LNHDA and CDR2 SQIVND (reference sequence). The CDR3 sequence: CASSMGYSSYNEQFF. In DNA, the CDR3 is TGTGCCAGTAGTATGGGCTACAGCTCCTACAATGAGCAGTTCTTC. Looking up the rest from reference TRBV19 and TRBJ2-1 gives the full variable domain: DGGITQSPKYLFRKEGQNVTLSCEQNLNHDAMYWYRQDPGQGLRLIYYSQIVNDFQKGDIAEGYSVSREKKESFPLTVTSAQKNPTAFYLCASSMGYSSYNEQFFGPGTRLTVL.